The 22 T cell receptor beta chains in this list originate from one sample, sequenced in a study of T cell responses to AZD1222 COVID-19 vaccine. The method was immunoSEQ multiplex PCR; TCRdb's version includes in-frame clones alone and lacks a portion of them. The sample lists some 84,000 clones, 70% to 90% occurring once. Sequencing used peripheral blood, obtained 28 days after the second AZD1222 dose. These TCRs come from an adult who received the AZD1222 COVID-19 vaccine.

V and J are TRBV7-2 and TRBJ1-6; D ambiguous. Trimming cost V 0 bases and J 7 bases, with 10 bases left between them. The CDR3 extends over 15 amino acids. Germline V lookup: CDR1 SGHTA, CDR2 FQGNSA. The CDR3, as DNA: TGTGCCAGCAGCTTAGCAGGAGCTCCCAATTCACCCCTCCACTTT. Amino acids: CASSLAGAPNSPLHF.

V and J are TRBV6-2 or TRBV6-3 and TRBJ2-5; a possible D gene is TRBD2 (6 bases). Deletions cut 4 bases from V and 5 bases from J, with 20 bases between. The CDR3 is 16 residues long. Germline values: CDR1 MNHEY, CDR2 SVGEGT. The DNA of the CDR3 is TGTGCCAGCAGTTCCCTGCGGGGTCAAATGGGGGAGACCCAGTACTTC. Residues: CASSSLRGQMGETQYF.

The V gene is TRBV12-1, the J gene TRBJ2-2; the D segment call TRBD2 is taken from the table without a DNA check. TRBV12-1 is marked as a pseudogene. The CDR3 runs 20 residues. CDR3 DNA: TGTGCCAGCAGCCCCCAGCGACCGGGCGGGGGGTTTTCGAACACCGGGGAGCTGTTTTTT. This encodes CASSPQRPGGGFSNTGELFF.

CDR3 sequence (DNA): TGTGCCAGCAGCGACCGGACAAGGGCCTACGAGCAGTACTTC. Amino acids: CASSDRTRAYEQYF. The V and J genes are TRBV7-9 and TRBJ2-7; a weak D match, TRBD1 (5 bases). V lost 5 bases and J lost 2, with 13 bases in between. Germline CDR1 and CDR2: SEHNR and FQNEAQ (reference sequence). This CDR3 has 14 residues. The full variable domain, with the rest looked up from reference TRBV7-9 and TRBJ2-7, is DTGVSQNPRHKITKRGQNVTFRCDPISEHNRLYWYRQTLGQGPEFLTYFQNEAQLEKSRLLSDRFSAERPKGSFSTLEIQRTEQGDSAMYLCASSDRTRAYEQYFGPGTRLTVT.

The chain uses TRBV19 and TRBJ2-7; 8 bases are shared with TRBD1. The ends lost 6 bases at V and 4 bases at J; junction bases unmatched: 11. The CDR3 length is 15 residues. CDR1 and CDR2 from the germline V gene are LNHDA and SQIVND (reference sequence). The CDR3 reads CASRRRGTGDYEQYF. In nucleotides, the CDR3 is TGTGCCAGTAGGAGGAGGGGGACAGGAGATTACGAGCAGTACTTC.

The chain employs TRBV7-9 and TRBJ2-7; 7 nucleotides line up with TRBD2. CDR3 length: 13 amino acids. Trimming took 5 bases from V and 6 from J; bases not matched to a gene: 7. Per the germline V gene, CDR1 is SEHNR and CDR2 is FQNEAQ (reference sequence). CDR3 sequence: CASSRDYVGEQYF. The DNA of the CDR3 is TGTGCCAGCAGCCGGGACTATGTCGGCGAGCAGTACTTC.

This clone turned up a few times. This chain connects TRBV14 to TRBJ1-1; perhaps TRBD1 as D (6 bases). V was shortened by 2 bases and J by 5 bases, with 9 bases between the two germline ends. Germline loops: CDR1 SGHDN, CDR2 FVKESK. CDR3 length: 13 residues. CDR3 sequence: CASSQNRATEAFF. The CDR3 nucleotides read TGTGCCAGCAGCCAAAACAGGGCGACTGAAGCTTTCTTT.

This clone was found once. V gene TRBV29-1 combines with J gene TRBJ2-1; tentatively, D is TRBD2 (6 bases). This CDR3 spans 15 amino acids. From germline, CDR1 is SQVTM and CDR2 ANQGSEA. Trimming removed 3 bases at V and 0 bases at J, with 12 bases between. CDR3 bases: TGCAGCGTTGAGATGGGACTGAGCTCCTACAATGAGCAGTTCTTC. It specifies CSVEMGLSSYNEQFF.

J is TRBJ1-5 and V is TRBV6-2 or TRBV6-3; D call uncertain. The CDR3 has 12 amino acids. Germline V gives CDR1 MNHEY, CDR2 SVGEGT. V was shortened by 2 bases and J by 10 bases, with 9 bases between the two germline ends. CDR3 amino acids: CASSYALIPQHF. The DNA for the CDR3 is TGTGCCAGCAGTTACGCCCTAATTCCCCAGCATTTT.

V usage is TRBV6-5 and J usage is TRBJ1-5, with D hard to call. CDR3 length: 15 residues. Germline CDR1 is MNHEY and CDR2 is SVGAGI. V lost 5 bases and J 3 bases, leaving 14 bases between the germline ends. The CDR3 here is CASSLVADSNQPQHF. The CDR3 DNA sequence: TGTGCCAGCAGTCTCGTCGCAGACTCCAATCAGCCCCAGCATTTT.

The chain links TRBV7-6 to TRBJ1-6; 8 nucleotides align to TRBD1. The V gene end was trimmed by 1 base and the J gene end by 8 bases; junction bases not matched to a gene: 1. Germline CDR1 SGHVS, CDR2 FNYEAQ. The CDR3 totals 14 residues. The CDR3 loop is CASSLGQGYSPLHF. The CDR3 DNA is TGTGCCAGCAGCTTAGGACAGGGGTATTCACCCCTCCACTTT. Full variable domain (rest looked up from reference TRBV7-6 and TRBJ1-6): GAGVSQSPRYKVTKRGQDVALRCDPISGHVSLYWYRQALGQGPEFLTYFNYEAQQDKSGLPNDRFSAERPEGSISTLTIQRTEQRDSAMYRCASSLGQGYSPLHFGNGTRLTVT.

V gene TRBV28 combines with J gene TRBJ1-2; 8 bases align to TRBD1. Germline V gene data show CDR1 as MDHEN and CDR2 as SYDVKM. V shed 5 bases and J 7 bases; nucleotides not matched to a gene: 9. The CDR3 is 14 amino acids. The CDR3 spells CASSLSDRGSGYTF. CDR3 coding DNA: TGTGCCAGCAGTCTATCAGACAGGGGTTCTGGCTACACCTTC.

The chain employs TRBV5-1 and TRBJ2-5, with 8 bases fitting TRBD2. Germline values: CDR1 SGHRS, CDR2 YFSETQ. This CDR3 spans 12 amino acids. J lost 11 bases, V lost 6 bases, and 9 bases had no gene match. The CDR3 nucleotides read TGCGCCAGCAACTTAAGCGGGGGCCCACAGTACTTC. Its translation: CASNLSGGPQYF.

The CDR3 bases are TGTGCCATCAGGGCGGAACCGAACACTGAAGCTTTCTTT. As protein: CAIRAEPNTEAFF. The V gene is TRBV10-3, the J gene TRBJ1-1; D is undetermined. CDR1 is ENHRY and CDR2 is SYGVKD in the germline V gene. The germline V and J ends were trimmed by 6 bases and 1 base, with 9 bases remaining between them. This CDR3 region has 13 residues.

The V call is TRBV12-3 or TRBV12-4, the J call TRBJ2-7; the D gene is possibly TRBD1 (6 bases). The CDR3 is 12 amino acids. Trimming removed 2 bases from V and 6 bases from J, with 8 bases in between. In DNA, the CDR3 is TGTGCCAGCAGTTTAACAGGGACCGAGCAGTACTTC. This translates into CASSLTGTEQYF.

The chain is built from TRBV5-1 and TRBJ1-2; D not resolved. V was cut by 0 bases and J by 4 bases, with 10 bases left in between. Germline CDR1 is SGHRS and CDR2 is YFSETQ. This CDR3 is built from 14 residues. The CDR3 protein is CASSLDGSLYGYTF. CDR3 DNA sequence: TGCGCCAGCAGCTTGGATGGCAGCCTCTATGGCTACACCTTC.

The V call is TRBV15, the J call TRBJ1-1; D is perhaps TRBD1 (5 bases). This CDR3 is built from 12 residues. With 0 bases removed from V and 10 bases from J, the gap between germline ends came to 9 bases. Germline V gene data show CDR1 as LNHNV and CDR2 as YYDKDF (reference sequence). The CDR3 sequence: CATSRDVGGAFF. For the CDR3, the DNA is TGTGCCACCAGCAGAGATGTGGGGGGAGCTTTCTTT.

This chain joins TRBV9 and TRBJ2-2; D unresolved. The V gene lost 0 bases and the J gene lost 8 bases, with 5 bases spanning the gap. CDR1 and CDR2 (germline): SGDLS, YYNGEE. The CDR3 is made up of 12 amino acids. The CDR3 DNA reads TGTGCCAGCAGCGTAGGGGGTGGGGAGCTGTTTTTT. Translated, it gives CASSVGGGELFF. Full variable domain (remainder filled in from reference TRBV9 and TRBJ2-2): DSGVTQTPKHLITATGQRVTLRCSPRSGDLSVYWYQQSLDQGLQFLIQYYNGEERAKGNILERFSAQQFPDLHSELNLSSLELGDSALYFCASSVGGGELFFGEGSRLTVL.

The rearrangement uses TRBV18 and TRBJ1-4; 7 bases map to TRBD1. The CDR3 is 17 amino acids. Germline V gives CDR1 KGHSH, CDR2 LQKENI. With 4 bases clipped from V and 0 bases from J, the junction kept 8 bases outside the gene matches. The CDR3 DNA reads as TGTGCCAGCTCACTTTCGACAGGGTCGGCAACTAATGAAAAACTGTTTTTT. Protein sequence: CASSLSTGSATNEKLFF.

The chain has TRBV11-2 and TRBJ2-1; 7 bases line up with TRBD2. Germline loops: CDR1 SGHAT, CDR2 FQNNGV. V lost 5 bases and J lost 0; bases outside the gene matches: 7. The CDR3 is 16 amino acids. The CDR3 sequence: CASSLGWTSSYNEQFF. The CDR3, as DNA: TGTGCCAGCAGCCTGGGGTGGACTAGCTCCTACAATGAGCAGTTCTTC.

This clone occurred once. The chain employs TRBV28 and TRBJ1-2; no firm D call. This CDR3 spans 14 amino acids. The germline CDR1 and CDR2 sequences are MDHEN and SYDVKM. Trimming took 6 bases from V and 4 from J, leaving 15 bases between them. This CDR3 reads CASSPSRLFYGYTF. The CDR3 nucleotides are TGTGCCAGCAGCCCAAGCCGGCTGTTCTATGGCTACACCTTC.

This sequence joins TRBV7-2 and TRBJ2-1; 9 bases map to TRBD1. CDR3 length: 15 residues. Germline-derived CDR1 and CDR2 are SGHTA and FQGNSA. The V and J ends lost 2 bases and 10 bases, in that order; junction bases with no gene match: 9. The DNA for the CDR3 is TGTGCCAGCAGCTTAACAGGGACAGGGCCCAGGGAGCAGTTCTTC. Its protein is CASSLTGTGPREQFF.